These 4 T cell receptor beta chains originate from one sample sequenced in a study of control samples from healthy donors and cancer patients. Data came from immunoSEQ multiplex PCR; TCRdb stores just in-frame clones and leaves some out. The table lists roughly 450,000 clones, approximately 92% of them singletons. The sample consisted of PBMCs. The receptor source for this set is a man between 40 and 49 years old with head and neck cancer.

This chain joins TRBV27 and TRBJ1-1; D is ambiguous. The V gene's germline CDR1 is MNHEY and CDR2 SMNVEV (reference sequence). CDR3 length: 15 residues. V lost 2 bases, J lost 0 bases, and 10 bases lay in between. DNA of the CDR3: TGTGCCAGCAGTTTAAGCCCGGGAATGAACACTGAAGCTTTCTTT. Translating gives CASSLSPGMNTEAFF.

J is TRBJ1-2 and V is TRBV6-1, with D tentatively TRBD1 (6 bases). Per the germline V gene, CDR1 is MNHNS and CDR2 is SASEGT. The V gene lost 1 base and the J gene lost 6 bases, with 15 bases spanning the gap. The CDR3 is 15 amino acids. CDR3 loop: CASSEEGGPLDGYTF. The CDR3 DNA is TGTGCCAGCAGTGAAGAAGGGGGGCCCCTCGATGGCTACACCTTC.

For the CDR3, the DNA is TGTGCCAGCAGTTACCGGGACAACCGCCACGGGCAGTTCTTC. As protein: CASSYRDNRHGQFF. The rearrangement uses TRBV6-5 and TRBJ2-1; D might be TRBD1 (6 bases). Deletions cut 2 bases from V and 12 bases from J, with 17 bases between. This CDR3 spans 14 amino acids. Germline lookup yields CDR1 MNHEY and CDR2 SVGAGI.

V gene TRBV6-5 combines with J gene TRBJ2-1; D unclear. The germline V gene has CDR1 MNHEY and CDR2 SVGAGI. This CDR3 is built from 11 residues. V dropped 5 bases and J dropped 6 bases, with 5 bases sitting between them. CDR3 DNA: TGTGCCAGCAGTATGGCCAATGAGCAGTTCTTC. Translating gives CASSMANEQFF.